Shown below are 24 T cell receptor beta chains from a single sample sequenced in a study of blood T cell repertoires in COVID-19 (dated by TCRdb to 2018 to 2021). Library construction relied on the immunoSEQ multiplex PCR assay. TCRdb provides this immuneACCESS table in a form limited to in-frame rearrangements. Some clones are lacking; in checked studies, under half of them reflect an unresolved V gene, and why the rest are absent is not known. Across this sample there are about 220,000 clones, with about nine tenths seen only once. Roughly 2.6% of the sample is in the top ten clones. Sequenced sample: PBMCs or T cells enriched from blood (not recorded which). The receptors were sampled from a woman in her thirties who had recovered from COVID-19.

The chain combines TRBV4-3 with TRBJ2-7, with TRBD1 matching 9 bases. CDR3 size: 16 residues. V trimming: 1 base; J trimming: 2 bases; junction bases outside the gene matches: 6. CDR1 LGHNA and CDR2 YSLEER come from the germline V gene. The DNA of the CDR3 is TGCGCCAGCAGCCAAGCCCGGGACAGGGTCCCCTACGAGCAGTACTTC. Protein sequence: CASSQARDRVPYEQYF.

The chain combines TRBV7-9 with TRBJ2-3; D possibly corresponds to TRBD2 (5 bases). Germline loops: CDR1 SEHNR, CDR2 FQNEAQ (reference sequence). Trimming pared 7 bases from V and 0 bases from J, leaving 8 bases between. The CDR3 runs 13 residues. Written as DNA, the CDR3 is TGTGCCAGCATTCGGGGAAGCACAGATACGCAGTATTTT. Translated: CASIRGSTDTQYF.

This clone was seen once. The chain uses TRBV7-2 and TRBJ1-5; the D is unclear. CDR3 length equals 18 residues. Trimming removed 1 base at V and 4 bases at J, with 20 bases between. In germline, CDR1 is SGHTA, CDR2 FQGNSA. Written as DNA, the CDR3 is TGTGCCAGCAGCTTAGATTACCGGGAAGCTTCCTTTAATCAGCCCCAGCATTTT. It yields the protein CASSLDYREASFNQPQHF.

This rearrangement joins TRBV7-2 to TRBJ2-5; 7 nucleotides match TRBD1. V shed 5 bases, J shed 4 bases, and the junction held 7 bases outside the gene matches. The germline V gene has CDR1 SGHTA and CDR2 FQGNSA. CDR3 length: 14 residues. The CDR3 nucleotides are TGTGCCAGCAGCATCCAGACAGGGTTAGAGACCCAGTACTTC. The encoded protein is CASSIQTGLETQYF.

CDR3 sequence reads: CSVDRGQGGYTF. CDR3 DNA: TGCAGCGTTGACAGGGGGCAGGGTGGCTACACCTTC. The chain is built from TRBV29-1 and TRBJ1-2; 8 bases match TRBD1. J was trimmed by 7 bases and V by 3 bases; bases with no gene match: 4. Per germline, CDR1 SQVTM and CDR2 ANQGSEA. This CDR3 is 12 amino acids long.

The chain has TRBV4-2 and TRBJ1-2; a possible D gene is TRBD1 (6 bases). The CDR3 loop spans 17 amino acids. Germline V gives CDR1 LGHNA, CDR2 YNFKEQ. V was pared by 4 bases and J by 2 bases, with 20 bases between. CDR3 sequence (DNA): TGTGCCAGCAGCCGACCTCGCGGGGGCCCCCTCAACTATGGCTACACCTTC. Translated, it gives CASSRPRGGPLNYGYTF.

The chain uses TRBV11-2 and TRBJ2-5, with D perhaps TRBD2 (6 bases). Trimming removed 0 bases at V and 4 bases at J, with 6 bases between. The CDR3 sequence is 13 residues long. Germline-derived CDR1 and CDR2 are SGHAT and FQNNGV. The CDR3 DNA reads TGTGCCAGCAGCTTAGAGGGAGGAGAGACCCAGTACTTC. Its translation is CASSLEGGETQYF.

J is TRBJ2-3 and V is TRBV4-3, with TRBD2 matching over 7 bases. Germline trimming cut 2 bases from V and 0 bases from J; bases unmatched to any gene: 5. This CDR3 contains 16 residues. Germline V CDR1 and CDR2: LGHNA, YSLEER. The CDR3 loop reads CASSQRTSISTDTQYF. For the CDR3, the DNA is TGCGCCAGCAGCCAAAGGACTAGTATCAGCACAGATACGCAGTATTTT.

V is TRBV4-3 and J is TRBJ1-5; D perhaps matches TRBD1 (5 bases). Germline CDR1 reads LGHNA; CDR2 reads YSLEER. V lost 3 bases and J lost 0, with 12 bases in between. The CDR3 spans 16 residues. The CDR3 DNA follows: TGCGCCAGCAGCCAGACGACAGAAACTAGCAATCAGCCCCAGCATTTT. Translating gives CASSQTTETSNQPQHF.

V gene TRBV2 combines with J gene TRBJ1-1, with TRBD1 matching 7 bases. Germline V CDR1 and CDR2: SNHLY, FYNNEI. With 6 bases clipped from V and 4 bases from J, the junction kept 5 bases outside the gene matches. This CDR3 comprises 13 residues. CDR3 loop: CASSRGEFTEAFF. The CDR3 DNA is TGTGCCAGCAGCAGGGGGGAGTTCACTGAAGCTTTCTTT.

The chain combines TRBV2 with TRBJ2-2, with TRBD2 identical over 7 bases. Germline V gene lookup returns CDR1 SNHLY and CDR2 FYNNEI. This CDR3 comprises 15 residues. Unmatched junction bases numbered 6, after V lost 8 bases and J lost 0 bases. The CDR3 nucleotides read TGTGCCAGCGGGCTAGCGGTAACGAACACCGGGGAGCTGTTTTTT. It translates to CASGLAVTNTGELFF.

V is TRBV3-1 (or the pseudogene TRBV3-2) and J is TRBJ1-2; D is ambiguous. The germline CDR1 and CDR2 sequences are LGHDT and YNNKEL (reference sequence). The V end was cut by 6 bases, the J end by 4 bases, with 18 bases between. The CDR3 spans 15 residues. CDR3 coding DNA: TGTGCCAGCAGTACAACCTACAGCGGACTCTATGGCTACACCTTC. This codes for CASSTTYSGLYGYTF.

This sequence joins TRBV27 and TRBJ2-1; 9 nucleotides line up with TRBD2. This CDR3 is built from 15 residues. Losses at the gene ends were 5 bases for V and 8 bases for J; bases not matched to a gene: 10. CDR1 and CDR2 from the germline V gene are MNHEY and SMNVEV (reference sequence). In DNA, the CDR3 is TGTGCCAGCAGTCGGGGAATTAGCGGGGGAGATGAGCAGTTCTTC. Translation gives CASSRGISGGDEQFF.

The chain recombines TRBV3-1 (or the pseudogene TRBV3-2) with TRBJ2-1; D is perhaps TRBD1 (6 bases). V lost 4 bases and J lost 2, with 12 bases in between. The CDR3 is 15 amino acids. Germline loops: CDR1 LGHDT, CDR2 YNNKEL (reference sequence). The CDR3 DNA is TGTGCCAGCAGCCCCCCGGACAGACCCTACAATGAGCAGTTCTTC. Protein product: CASSPPDRPYNEQFF.

The V call is TRBV11-2, the J call TRBJ2-2; the match to TRBD2 covers 9 bases. V was pared by 5 bases and J by 6 bases, with 4 bases of the junction left unmatched. CDR1 and CDR2 (germline): SGHAT, FQNNGV. The CDR3 runs to 14 residues. The CDR3 nucleotides read TGTGCCAGCAGCCGTAGCGGGGGTCCCGGGGAGCTGTTTTTT. Amino acid sequence: CASSRSGGPGELFF.

The CDR3 DNA is TGTGCCAGCAGTGAGGGACAGGGGGAAAGTAATAATTCACCCCTCCACTTT. It specifies CASSEGQGESNNSPLHF. The rearrangement links TRBV2 to TRBJ1-6; 11 bases map to TRBD1. The CDR3 contains 17 residues. Germline CDR1 reads SNHLY; CDR2 reads FYNNEI. V dropped 3 bases and J dropped 5; count of bases not matched to a gene: 6.

On this clone: One end of the junction does not line up with germline, which may come from a read error. J is TRBJ2-1 and V is TRBV6-6; TRBD1 agrees at 7 bases. Germline V gene lookup returns CDR1 MNHNY and CDR2 SVGAGI (reference sequence). This CDR3 has 12 residues. CDR3 in amino acids: CASSYSGQASLF. The CDR3 DNA reads TGTGCCAGCAGTTACTCAGGACAGGCCTCCCTCTTC.

J is TRBJ2-5 and V is TRBV6-5, with TRBD2 identical over 8 bases. Germline CDR1 MNHEY, CDR2 SVGAGI. Trimming cost V 6 bases and J 5 bases; bases outside gene matches: 5. The CDR3 is made up of 13 amino acids. The CDR3 DNA reads TGTGCCAGCAGAGTAAGCGGGGGTGAGACCCAGTACTTC. As protein: CASRVSGGETQYF.

The chain couples TRBV7-8 to TRBJ2-7; a weak D match, TRBD1 (6 bases). V gave up 2 bases and J gave up 3 bases, with 14 bases separating them. This CDR3 has 15 residues. The germline gives CDR1 SGHVS, CDR2 FQNEAQ. The CDR3 reads CASSLLGSGDYEQYF. As DNA, the CDR3 is TGTGCCAGCAGCTTATTGGGATCAGGGGACTACGAGCAGTACTTC.

This chain uses TRBV9 with TRBJ1-5; D is undetermined. Germline CDR1 reads SGDLS; CDR2 reads YYNGEE. The V and J ends lost 2 bases and 0 bases respectively, with 9 bases between them. The CDR3 spans 15 residues. This CDR3 is CASSVGGDSNQPQHF. In DNA form, the CDR3 reads TGTGCCAGCAGCGTCGGCGGAGATAGCAATCAGCCCCAGCATTTT.

The chain uses TRBV9 and TRBJ1-1, with D possibly TRBD1 on 5 matching bases. The germline V and J ends were trimmed by 0 bases and 5 bases, with 14 bases remaining between them. CDR1 SGDLS and CDR2 YYNGEE come from the germline V gene. The CDR3 totals 15 residues. The CDR3 coding sequence is TGTGCCAGCAGCGTAGGTTCAGGGCAGGGTACTGAAGCTTTCTTT. Translation: CASSVGSGQGTEAFF.

The chain links TRBV5-4 to TRBJ2-3; 8 bases agree with TRBD1. J gave up 3 bases and V 1 base, and 1 base lay outside the gene matches. Germline CDR1 SGHNT, CDR2 YYREEE (reference sequence). CDR3 length: 14 amino acids. The CDR3 DNA follows: TGTGCCAGCAGCTTGAACAGGGGGACAGATACGCAGTATTTT. This sequence encodes CASSLNRGTDTQYF.

The rearrangement links TRBV11-2 to TRBJ1-1; 7 bases match TRBD1. The trim removed 2 bases at V and 5 bases at J, leaving 8 bases unmatched. CDR1 SGHAT and CDR2 FQNNGV come from the germline V gene. The CDR3 totals 15 residues. The CDR3: CASSLLRGRGTEAFF. The CDR3 nucleotides are TGTGCCAGCAGCTTATTGAGGGGCAGGGGGACTGAAGCTTTCTTT.

The chain joins TRBV4-2 to TRBJ2-3, with 8 bases identical to TRBD1. With V trimmed by 2 bases and J by 4 bases, 5 bases remained unmatched. The V gene's germline CDR1 is LGHNA and CDR2 YNFKEQ. This CDR3 is 15 amino acids long. The CDR3 protein is CASSQTGGFSDTQYF. The CDR3, as DNA: TGTGCCAGCAGCCAAACAGGGGGTTTTTCAGATACGCAGTATTTT.